The following is a T cell receptor beta chain sequence with its context. This entry is derived from a study of blood T cell repertoires in COVID-19. Study-level information: The United States, Italy and Spain were the sources of the acute and convalescent COVID-19 samples.

Trimming left V 7 bases short and J 2 bases short, with 8 bases between. The CDR3 consists of 12 residues. CDR1 and CDR2 from the germline V gene are MNHEY and SVGAGI. As handled by the study authors: From reference gene primer amplification, estimates of nucleated cell counts were derived. Some clones are missing from TCRdb's copy, which holds only in-frame ones; the method was immunoSEQ multiplex PCR. For V, J and clone size, that table is used; D and trimming come from the DNA. The sample holds some 200,000 clones, about four fifths seen once. The study drew participants aged about 18 to 90 years from some 25 US areas.

This rearrangement joins TRBV6-5 to TRBJ2-5; D unresolved. The source of this sequence is a woman aged 45 to 65 with acute COVID-19. Input material: PBMCs or T cells enriched from blood (not recorded which). As DNA, the CDR3 is TGTGCCAGCACTTGGCGGCAAGAGACCCAGTACTTC. It encodes CASTWRQETQYF.